This TCR beta chain was obtained from a study of cytomegalovirus exposure and HLA in healthy donors. The CDR3 is 14 amino acids. Germline V gives CDR1 SGHNT, CDR2 YENEEA. Trimming removed 4 bases from V and 4 bases from J; junction bases left unmatched: 6. PCR used 60 Vbeta primers and 13 Jbeta primers. Generated by immunoSEQ multiplex PCR, the TCRdb table keeps only in-frame clones and is missing some. The sample has some 140,000 clones; 77% are singletons. In regard to this clone: What it binds is not known.

Overall study results and limits: Cytomegalovirus association was listed for around 180 TCR beta chains. Later on, an analysis showed TCR association rates differing by HLA locus, with DRB1 the most and HLA-C the fewest. Judged likely to be a sequencing artifact was a cluster of highly shared sequence variants. Other equally common chains were less clonally expanded than HLA-associated TCR beta chains, a later analysis showed.

This sequence was found in a woman aged 60 to 75 in good health and CMV-seronegative. The sequencing sample was made of PBMCs. The rearrangement uses TRBV11-3 and TRBJ2-5; 7 nucleotides match TRBD1. The CDR3 here is CASSYRGGGETQYF. For the CDR3, the DNA is TGTGCCAGCAGCTACAGGGGTGGAGGAGAGACCCAGTACTTC.